Included here is one T cell receptor (beta chain) sequence, with context. Its specific antigen is unknown. Qualities for individual bases were not recorded, and no much larger clone is one base off. The data derive from a study of shared clonotypes between healthy human individuals (TCRdb year 2020). For the wider study: The cohort comprised a couple of women and a few men aged 18 to 49 years. Blood TCR repertoires of five healthy adults were deeply sequenced to estimate repertoire size and the extent of clonotype sharing between individuals. Between about 0.85 and 9.5 billion PBMCs per donor were obtained by leukapheresis. Libraries were prepared and TCR repertoires were sequenced by different laboratories using diverse techniques, in order to increase sequencing depth and limit assay-specific biases. Per donor, three plates each were used for CD4 naive and CD4 memory, two for CD8 naive, and one for CD8 memory. The investigation overall reported the following: Even with the large sequencing depth, rarefaction of the sorted-subset datasets indicated that sequencing was incomplete. Clonotypes shared by all four sorted-subset donors showed higher generation probabilities than non-shared clonotypes. Sampling was restricted to blood, and TCR repertoires in tissue are likely to differ from TCR repertoires in blood. Because the study included only a small number of donors, the genetic and exposure-history diversity represented was limited. When a few donors were compared, the shared fraction of clonotypes was 5% to 6.5% for naive CD4, roughly 3.4% for naive CD8, about 2.4% for memory CD4, and less than 0.5% for memory CD8. Naive subsets generally had larger estimated clonotype richness than memory subsets. Based on pairwise subsampling, the degree of clonotype sharing among donors was expected to be affected by sequencing depth.

TCR CDR3 regions were amplified from genomic DNA by multiplex PCR using the deep immunoSEQ assay. Extracted genomic DNA from each cell subset was spread evenly across all wells of several immunoSEQ 96-well plates, with each plate serving as a replicate. For sorted subsets, around 200 ng genomic DNA, equal to about 30,000 T cell genomes, was loaded into each replicate PCR. Purified libraries were quantified with a Qubit 3.0 fluorometer, sized on a Bioanalyzer 2100, and re-quantified with the KAPA Library Quantification kit. A separate single-read 150-cycle Illumina NextSeq 550 flow cell was used to sequence each immunoSEQ 96-well plate. From the authors' description of their analysis: Because the immunoSEQ output included only junctional sequences and no quality scores, the filtering could not be the same as the filtering used for full-length reads. To assign V/J genes and CDR3, sequences were annotated using PyIR, a Python wrapper for IgBLAST v1.9, with IMGT germline references. Reads were filtered out if the reads had weak V/J assignments (E-value above 1e-6), no CDR3, stop codons, out-of-frame junctions, or ambiguous translated residues. V3J clonotypes were defined as sequences sharing an identical inferred V gene, J gene, and CDR3 amino acid sequence. Percentage overlap between repertoires was calculated by dividing the number of shared unique clonotypes by the size of the smaller repertoire. Repertoire richness was assessed with RTK rarefaction, the Chao1 estimator, and Recon v2.1 estimates of unobserved clonotypes. Generation probabilities for all TCRbeta clonotypes obtained by the gDNA method from a few donors were computed using OLGA. TCRdb mirrors the immuneACCESS table, restricted to in-frame sequences. Some clones are absent from its copies; in checked studies, under half trace to an unresolved V gene, and the reason for the others is unknown. That table gives V, J and clone size, and the DNA gave D and trimming. The table for this sample lists about 820,000 clones; around 93% of them were counted only once. Of the sample, less than 25% is held by the ten largest clones.

The junction carries 10 bases between V and J, which are trimmed by 7 bases and 0 bases respectively. CDR1 and CDR2 (MDHEN, SYDVKM) derive from the germline V gene. Reading from cysteine to phenylalanine, the CDR3 counts 13 amino acids. Just the 39-base CDR3 DNA is kept, in frame starting at base 1. CD8 naive samples consisted of CD45RO-negative cells that were positively selected for CCR7, yielding a CD45RA+CCR7+ population without TemRA cells. Donors were healthy HIV-negative adults with no recently reported acute infections or vaccinations. All donors were Caucasian adults living in Nashville, Tennessee, USA. Blood was obtained by leukapheresis, after which PBMCs were separated by Ficoll-Histopaque density gradient centrifugation and cryopreserved in liquid nitrogen vapor phase. Purity and quantity of every magnetically sorted T cell population were checked by analytical flow cytometry. From each sorted fraction, genomic DNA was isolated and quantified by UV absorbance on a Nanodrop 2000c.

This receptor was taken from a man younger than 45 in good health. The rearrangement combines TRBV28 with TRBJ2-7; the D gene remains uncertain. What was sequenced was naive CD8+ T cells sorted from blood. What the cell subset or site label conveys for this sample: CD45RA+CCR7+. The nucleotide sequence is TGTGCCAGCACGTCCCGCAACTCCTACGAGCAGTACTTC. This yields the protein CASTSRNSYEQYF.